This T cell receptor (beta chain) appears in the sequencing data of a study of cytomegalovirus exposure and HLA in healthy donors. Overall study findings and caveats: A missense DCLRE1C variant was associated with V- and J-gene trimming of TCR beta chains in a later analysis, and an independent cohort replicated the association. Presence/absence analyses rested on an assumption that sequencing depth was roughly uniform across donors.

Remarks on this clone: The antigen remains undetermined.

The PCR ran on 60 Vbeta and 13 Jbeta primers. The table came from immunoSEQ multiplex PCR; TCRdb's copy has only in-frame clones and leaves some out. Of about 170,000 clones listed, more than 70% were seen once; the top ten hold around 0.37%. The germline gives CDR1 LNHDA, CDR2 SQIVND (reference sequence). V was shortened by 4 bases and J by 0 bases, with 12 bases between the two germline ends. This CDR3 spans 15 amino acids. Sequencing was performed on PBMCs. The chain recombines TRBV19 with TRBJ1-1; no clear D gene. This TCR came from a boy under 10 years old in good health and CMV-seronegative. The DNA for the CDR3 is TGTGCCAGTAGTACCTTGACTCCTTTGAACACTGAAGCTTTCTTT. Translated, it gives CASSTLTPLNTEAFF.